This T cell receptor (beta chain) was recorded in a study of blood T cell repertoires in COVID-19. The protocol was immunoSEQ multiplex PCR, while the TCRdb copy is restricted to in-frame clones and leaves out a portion. The repertoire holds about 440,000 clones, about 91% seen once, with around an eighth in the top ten. The sample was peripheral blood. The origin of this receptor is a woman aged 50 to 60 with COVID-19, enrolled during active disease.

Here the CDR3 DNA reads TGTGCCATCAGTGAGTCGTCCGACAGGGGCTATGGCTACACCTTC. Its translation is CAISESSDRGYGYTF. V usage is TRBV10-3 and J usage is TRBJ1-2; 8 nucleotides agree with TRBD1. J gave up 4 bases and V 0 bases, and 4 bases lay outside the gene matches. The CDR3 length is 15 residues. Germline V gene sequence: CDR1 ENHRY, CDR2 SYGVKD.